Listed here is a single T cell receptor beta chain. This entry belongs to a study of blood T cell repertoires in COVID-19. Profiled with immunoSEQ multiplex PCR; TCRdb holds only in-frame clones, not every one. The sample records tens of thousands of clones, about nine tenths being singletons. This CDR3 spans 19 amino acids. V shed 4 bases and J 0 bases; nucleotides not matched to a gene: 10. CDR1 and CDR2 (germline): LNHDA, SQIVND (reference sequence). The chain has TRBV19 and TRBJ2-1; 12 bases match TRBD1. The source is an elderly woman with active COVID-19. The sample taken for sequencing was peripheral blood. CDR3 residues: CASSTPGQGAPSSYNEQFF. Here the CDR3 DNA reads TGTGCCAGTAGTACACCGGGACAGGGGGCCCCGAGCTCCTACAATGAGCAGTTCTTC.